A single sample is the source of the 32 T cell receptor beta chains below, sequenced in a study of blood T cell repertoires in COVID-19. The assay was immunoSEQ multiplex PCR, and TCRdb's table has in-frame clones only and misses some. The sample consists of over 250,000 clones, 87% of them appearing once. What was sequenced was PBMCs or T cells enriched from blood (not recorded which). Receptor source: a woman under 30 who had recovered from COVID-19.

V usage is TRBV28 and J usage is TRBJ2-7, with a weak D call TRBD1 (5 bases). Deletions cut 1 base from V and 4 bases from J, with 14 bases between. CDR1 and CDR2 (germline): MDHEN, SYDVKM. CDR3 size: 15 residues. As DNA, the CDR3 is TGTGCCAGCAGTTTATCACTGCAGGGTTTTTACGAGCAGTACTTC. It encodes CASSLSLQGFYEQYF.

For this clone: A junction end diverges from the germline sequence, so it may reflect a read error. J is TRBJ1-4 and V is TRBV19; D call uncertain. Germline V lookup: CDR1 LNHDA, CDR2 SQIVND (reference sequence). The CDR3 has 15 residues. This CDR3 is CASSIAGSNSEKLFF. In DNA, the CDR3 is TGTGCCAGTAGCATAGCCGGTTCGAATAGTGAAAAACTGTTTTTT. The whole variable domain, filled in from reference TRBV19 and TRBJ1-4, reads DGGITQSPKYLFRKEGQNVTLSCEQNLNHDAMYWYRQDPGQGLRLIYYSQIVNDFQKGDIAEGYSVSREKKESFPLTVTSAQKNPTAFYLCASSIAGSNSEKLFFGSGTQLSVL.

The chain employs TRBV5-6 and TRBJ1-4; 9 bases match TRBD1. The germline CDR1 and CDR2 sequences are SGHDT and YYEEEE. CDR3 length: 14 amino acids. The ends lost 4 bases at V and 6 bases at J; junction bases unmatched: 4. The CDR3 spells CASSNRGLYEKLFF. CDR3 nucleotides: TGTGCCAGCAGCAACAGGGGGCTTTATGAAAAACTGTTTTTT.

This rearrangement joins TRBV16 to TRBJ2-7; 8 positions agree with TRBD2. CDR3 length equals 15 residues. CDR1 and CDR2 from the germline V gene are KGHSY and FQNENV. With 4 bases clipped from V and 3 bases from J, the junction kept 8 bases outside the gene matches. The CDR3 reads CASSPTGGPFYEQYF. In DNA, the CDR3 is TGTGCCAGCAGCCCGACGGGAGGGCCGTTCTACGAGCAGTACTTC.

This sequence joins TRBV20-1 and TRBJ1-1, with a tentative D call TRBD1 (5 bases). V was clipped by 3 bases and J by 5 bases, with 13 bases between them. The germline V gene encodes CDR1 DFQATT and CDR2 SNEGSKA (reference sequence). This CDR3 is built from 13 residues. In nucleotides, the CDR3 is TGCAGTGCTAGTTTGGCGGGGGTGACTGAAGCTTTCTTT. Translated, it gives CSASLAGVTEAFF.

The rearrangement uses TRBV10-3 and TRBJ1-1; perhaps TRBD1 as D (5 bases). V was shortened by 9 bases and J by 4 bases, with 15 bases between the two germline ends. Germline-derived CDR1 and CDR2 are ENHRY and SYGVKD. CDR3 size: 13 residues. The CDR3 here is CAITGVGSTEAFF. The CDR3 coding sequence is TGTGCCATTACAGGTGTCGGCTCCACTGAAGCTTTCTTT.

This clone is a singleton in its sample. The V gene is TRBV21-1, the J gene TRBJ1-2; the D call in the table, TRBD1, was not verified against the DNA. TRBV21-1 is classified as a pseudogene. This CDR3 comprises 16 residues. The CDR3 spells CASSKEKLQGAYGYTF. The DNA for the CDR3 is TGTGCCAGCAGCAAAGAAAAATTACAGGGGGCCTATGGCTACACCTTC.

This rearrangement joins TRBV11-2 to TRBJ2-1, with TRBD2 matching 7 bases. Germline-derived CDR1 and CDR2 are SGHAT and FQNNGV. With V trimmed by 3 bases and J by 3 bases, 11 bases remained unmatched. This CDR3 spans 17 amino acids. The CDR3 nucleotides are TGTGCCAGCAGCTTGCAGCCTCTAGCGGAGAACTACAATGAGCAGTTCTTC. As protein: CASSLQPLAENYNEQFF.

The chain is built from TRBV4-3 and TRBJ1-3; TRBD1 matches 8 bases. Trimming cost V 4 bases and J 1 base; bases outside gene matches: 3. CDR3 length: 15 residues. Looked up from germline, CDR1 is LGHNA and CDR2 is YSLEER. The DNA for the CDR3 is TGCGCCAGCAGCCGGGACAGGTCTTCTGGAAACACCATATATTTT. Its protein product is CASSRDRSSGNTIYF.

The chain employs TRBV7-9 and TRBJ1-1; TRBD1 aligns across 8 bases. Germline lookup yields CDR1 SEHNR and CDR2 FQNEAQ (reference sequence). Trimming removed 5 bases from V and 8 bases from J; junction bases left unmatched: 10. This CDR3 region has 14 residues. In DNA, the CDR3 is TGTGCCAGCAGCCGGGACAGGCTAAGTATGGAAGCTTTCTTT. It translates to CASSRDRLSMEAFF.

This chain links TRBV5-5 with TRBJ1-1, with TRBD1 as a possible D gene (5 bases). V was clipped by 7 bases and J by 5 bases, with 21 bases between them. CDR1 and CDR2 from the germline V gene are SGHKS and YYEKEE (reference sequence). The CDR3 loop spans 15 amino acids. CDR3 loop: CASGKRNRRTTEAFF. CDR3 coding DNA: TGTGCCAGCGGCAAAAGAAACAGGAGAACGACTGAAGCTTTCTTT.

V and J are TRBV20-1 and TRBJ2-3; 10 bases line up with TRBD2. J gave up 1 base and V 3 bases, and 7 bases lay outside the gene matches. The germline V gene has CDR1 DFQATT and CDR2 SNEGSKA (reference sequence). The CDR3 has 16 residues. CDR3 DNA sequence: TGCAGTGCTAGTATAGGGCTAGCGGGAGGCACAGATACGCAGTATTTT. It is translated as CSASIGLAGGTDTQYF.

This clone was found a few times. V is TRBV28 and J is TRBJ1-1, with D unresolved. This CDR3 comprises 13 residues. V lost 5 bases, J lost 5 bases, and 12 bases lay in between. Per germline, CDR1 MDHEN and CDR2 SYDVKM. As DNA, the CDR3 is TGTGCCAGCAGTGAGCCCGGTCTGACTGAAGCTTTCTTT. It specifies CASSEPGLTEAFF. Filled out from reference TRBV28 and TRBJ1-1, the complete variable domain reads DVKVTQSSRYLVKRTGEKVFLECVQDMDHENMFWYRQDPGLGLRLIYFSYDVKMKEKGDIPEGYSVSREKKERFSLILESASTNQTSMYLCASSEPGLTEAFFGQGTRLTVV.

V and J are TRBV5-1 and TRBJ2-5; 10 bases match TRBD2. With 0 bases clipped from V and 0 bases from J, the junction kept 14 bases outside the gene matches. CDR3 length: 20 amino acids. Germline V gene data show CDR1 as SGHRS and CDR2 as YFSETQ. The CDR3 DNA is TGCGCCAGCAGCTTGGGGTGGAGAGGGCTAGCGGGGGCCTACCAAGAGACCCAGTACTTC. Translating it yields CASSLGWRGLAGAYQETQYF.

The chain recombines TRBV30 with TRBJ1-2; 9 bases fit TRBD1. There are 13 residues in the CDR3. V dropped 6 bases and J dropped 7; count of bases not matched to a gene: 9. Looked up from germline, CDR1 is GTSNPN and CDR2 is SVGIG (reference sequence). The CDR3 coding sequence is TGTGCCTGTACCGAAACAGGGGGCGCTGGCTACACCTTC. Translated, it gives CACTETGGAGYTF.

J is TRBJ2-3 and V is TRBV5-1, with 12 bases lining up with TRBD2. CDR1 and CDR2 (germline): SGHRS, YFSETQ. Unmatched junction bases numbered 9, after V lost 1 base and J lost 6 bases. This CDR3 is 17 amino acids long. CDR3 sequence reads: CASSLLGLAGPRDTQYF. The CDR3 nucleotides are TGCGCCAGCAGCTTGTTAGGACTAGCGGGACCGCGGGATACGCAGTATTTT.

The rearrangement uses TRBV27 and TRBJ2-3; 7 bases are a match to TRBD2. Germline trimming cut 11 bases from V and 6 bases from J; bases unmatched to any gene: 14. The CDR3 spans 14 residues. Germline V gives CDR1 MNHEY, CDR2 SMNVEV (reference sequence). In DNA, the CDR3 is TGTGCCTCGGCATCCTGGGAGGGAGGGGATACGCAGTATTTT. It codes for CASASWEGGDTQYF.

This clone was seen once. CDR3 nucleotides: TGTGCCAGCAGTTTAGGAGTTTACTATGGCTACACCTTC. It codes for CASSLGVYYGYTF. The rearrangement joins TRBV12-3 or TRBV12-4 to TRBJ1-2; D uncertain. The CDR3 length is 13 residues. The germline V and J ends were trimmed by 1 base and 3 bases, with 6 bases remaining between them.

Notes on this clone: Other nucleotide sequences in the sample specify the same CDR3. CDR3 protein: CASSISQNTEAFF. Here the CDR3 DNA reads TGTGCCAGTAGTATCTCACAGAACACTGAAGCTTTCTTT. The chain has TRBV19 and TRBJ1-1, with no clear D. The CDR3 runs to 13 residues. The germline CDR1 and CDR2 sequences are LNHDA and SQIVND (reference sequence). Trimming took off 3 bases at V and 1 base at J, with 6 bases between the two ends. Using reference TRBV19 and TRBJ1-1 for the parts outside the CDR3, the full variable domain is DGGITQSPKYLFRKEGQNVTLSCEQNLNHDAMYWYRQDPGQGLRLIYYSQIVNDFQKGDIAEGYSVSREKKESFPLTVTSAQKNPTAFYLCASSISQNTEAFFGQGTRLTVV.

This clone is deemed medium-sized. This chain joins TRBV27 and TRBJ2-2, with 10 positions matching TRBD1. This CDR3 contains 21 residues. CDR1 and CDR2 from the germline V gene are MNHEY and SMNVEV (reference sequence). The ends lost 2 bases at V and 1 base at J; junction bases unmatched: 16. DNA for the CDR3: TGTGCCAGCAGTTTAGTCCCCCCTTCGACAGGGGGCTTGTGGAACACCGGGGAGCTGTTTTTT. Its protein product is CASSLVPPSTGGLWNTGELFF.

This clone has only a few counts. The chain carries TRBV28 and TRBJ1-4; tentatively, D is TRBD1 (6 bases). The germline V and J ends were trimmed by 4 bases and 4 bases, with 13 bases remaining between them. The CDR3 sequence is 15 residues long. The germline V gene encodes CDR1 MDHEN and CDR2 SYDVKM. The CDR3 loop reads CASSSQTDSNEKLFF. The DNA of the CDR3 is TGTGCCAGCAGTTCCCAAACGGACAGTAATGAAAAACTGTTTTTT.

This chain uses TRBV27 with TRBJ1-1; no clear D. The CDR3 consists of 14 residues. V was trimmed by 5 bases and J by 3 bases, leaving 13 bases between them. The germline gives CDR1 MNHEY, CDR2 SMNVEV (reference sequence). The CDR3: CASSPRSWDTEAFF. In DNA form, the CDR3 reads TGTGCCAGCAGTCCTAGGTCGTGGGACACTGAAGCTTTCTTT.

This clone was picked up a small number of times. The J gene is TRBJ1-5, the V gene TRBV6-2 or TRBV6-3; D is ambiguous. V gave up 2 bases and J gave up 3 bases, with 8 bases separating them. Per the germline V gene, CDR1 is MNHEY and CDR2 is SVGEGT. The CDR3 runs to 14 residues. The CDR3 region has the DNA TGTGCCAGCAGTTACCTACAGCCCAATCAGCCCCAGCATTTT. This codes for CASSYLQPNQPQHF.

The chain uses TRBV4-3 and TRBJ2-2, with 8 bases lining up with TRBD2. The CDR3 totals 15 residues. The germline gives CDR1 LGHNA, CDR2 YSLEER. Germline trimming cut 5 bases from V and 6 bases from J; bases unmatched to any gene: 8. The DNA of the CDR3 is TGCGCCAGCAGCGGGACTAGAGGACCTCCCGGGGAGCTGTTTTTT. Protein product: CASSGTRGPPGELFF.

The chain is built from TRBV7-6 and TRBJ2-7; TRBD1 might be the D (6 bases). CDR1 is SGHVS, CDR2 FNYEAQ, per germline. Trimming shortened V by 1 base and J by 6 bases, and 22 bases separated the two germline ends. There are 17 residues in the CDR3. The CDR3 DNA is TGTGCCAGCAGCTTAGGGGGCCCTGGGACACCTGCCGTCGAGCAGTACTTC. Encoded protein: CASSLGGPGTPAVEQYF.

This chain links TRBV2 with TRBJ2-1; D might be TRBD1 (5 bases). The CDR3 length is 16 residues. With 5 bases removed from V and 6 bases from J, the gap between germline ends came to 20 bases. The germline V gene encodes CDR1 SNHLY and CDR2 FYNNEI. The CDR3 loop reads CASSITGQGSANEQFF. CDR3 coding DNA: TGTGCCAGCAGTATCACCGGGCAGGGATCAGCCAATGAGCAGTTCTTC.

The chain uses TRBV9 and TRBJ1-3; a weak D match, TRBD1 (5 bases). V was shortened by 0 bases and J by 2 bases, with 12 bases between the two germline ends. CDR1 and CDR2 (germline): SGDLS, YYNGEE. The CDR3 contains 16 residues. The DNA for the CDR3 is TGTGCCAGCAGCGTAGGATTCAGGGAAACTGGAAACACCATATATTTT. Amino acid sequence: CASSVGFRETGNTIYF.

This chain joins TRBV27 and TRBJ2-1; D is unresolved. V was clipped by 1 base and J by 5 bases, with 12 bases between them. CDR3 size: 15 residues. The germline V gene has CDR1 MNHEY and CDR2 SMNVEV (reference sequence). The CDR3 bases are TGTGCCAGCAGTTTATTTGTACCGGAGAACAATGAGCAGTTCTTC. It encodes CASSLFVPENNEQFF.

The rearrangement joins TRBV2 to TRBJ1-1; no clear D. The germline V gene has CDR1 SNHLY and CDR2 FYNNEI. The V gene lost 10 bases and the J gene lost 2 bases, with 2 bases spanning the gap. The CDR3 loop spans 9 amino acids. CDR3 sequence (DNA): TGTGCCACTAACACTGAAGCTTTCTTT. Translated, it gives CATNTEAFF.

As DNA, the CDR3 is TGTGCCAGCAGTTTTCAACAAAGCACAGATACGCAGTATTTT. Amino acid sequence: CASSFQQSTDTQYF. The chain combines TRBV28 with TRBJ2-3, with D unclear. The V gene lost 3 bases and the J gene lost 0 bases, with 7 bases spanning the gap. Germline lookup yields CDR1 MDHEN and CDR2 SYDVKM. This CDR3 is 14 amino acids long.

The chain is built from TRBV5-1 and TRBJ2-5; 7 bases line up with TRBD1. This CDR3 is built from 13 residues. Germline lookup yields CDR1 SGHRS and CDR2 YFSETQ. V lost 1 base to trimming and J lost 3 bases; unmatched junction nucleotides: 0. The CDR3 DNA reads as TGCGCCAGCAGCTTGACAGGGGAAGAGACCCAGTACTTC. Translation: CASSLTGEETQYF.

The table lists this clone with a count of one. The chain uses TRBV27 and TRBJ1-2; a possible D gene is TRBD1 (6 bases). The germline V gene encodes CDR1 MNHEY and CDR2 SMNVEV (reference sequence). V lost 5 bases and J lost 4, with 20 bases in between. The CDR3 consists of 16 residues. The CDR3, as DNA: TGTGCCAGCAGTACAGAAATGGGGGGGCCAAGCTATGGCTACACCTTC. This translates into CASSTEMGGPSYGYTF.